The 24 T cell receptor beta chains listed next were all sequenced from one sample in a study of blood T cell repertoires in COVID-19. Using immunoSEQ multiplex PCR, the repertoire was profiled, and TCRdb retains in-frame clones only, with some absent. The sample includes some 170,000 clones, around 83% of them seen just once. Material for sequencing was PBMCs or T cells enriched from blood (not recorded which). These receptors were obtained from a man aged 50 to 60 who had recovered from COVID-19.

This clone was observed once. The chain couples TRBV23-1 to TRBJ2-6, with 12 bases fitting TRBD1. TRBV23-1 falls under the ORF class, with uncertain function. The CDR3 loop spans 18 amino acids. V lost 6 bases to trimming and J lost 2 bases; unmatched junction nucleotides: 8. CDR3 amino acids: CASSAGTGGLAGANVLTF. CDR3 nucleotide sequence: TGCGCCAGCAGCGCCGGGACAGGGGGCTTGGCTGGGGCCAACGTCCTGACTTTC.

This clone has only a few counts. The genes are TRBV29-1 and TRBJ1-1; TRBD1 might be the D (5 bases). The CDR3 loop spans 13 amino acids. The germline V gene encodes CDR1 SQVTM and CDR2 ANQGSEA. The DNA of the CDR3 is TGCCTTACACAAAGGGGCGCACAGTCTGAAGCTTTCTTT. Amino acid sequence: CLTQRGAQSEAFF.

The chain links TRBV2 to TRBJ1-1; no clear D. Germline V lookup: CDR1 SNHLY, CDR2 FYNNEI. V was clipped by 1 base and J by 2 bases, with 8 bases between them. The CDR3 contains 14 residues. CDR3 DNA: TGTGCCAGCAGTGAAGATGGCGGTAACACTGAAGCTTTCTTT. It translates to CASSEDGGNTEAFF.

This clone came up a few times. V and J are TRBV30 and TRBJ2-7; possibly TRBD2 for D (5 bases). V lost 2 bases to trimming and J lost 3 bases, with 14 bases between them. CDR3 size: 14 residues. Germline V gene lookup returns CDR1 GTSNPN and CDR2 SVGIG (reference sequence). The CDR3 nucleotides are TGTGCCTGGAGTCGCGGGTTGAGGTACTACGAGCAGTACTTC. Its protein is CAWSRGLRYYEQYF.

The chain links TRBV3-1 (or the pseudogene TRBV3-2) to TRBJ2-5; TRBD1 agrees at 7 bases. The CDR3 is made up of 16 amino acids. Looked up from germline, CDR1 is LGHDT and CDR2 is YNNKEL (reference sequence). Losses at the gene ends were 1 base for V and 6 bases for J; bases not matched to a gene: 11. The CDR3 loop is CASSQGQNRGFKTQYF. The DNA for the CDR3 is TGTGCCAGCAGCCAAGGACAGAACAGGGGATTCAAGACCCAGTACTTC.

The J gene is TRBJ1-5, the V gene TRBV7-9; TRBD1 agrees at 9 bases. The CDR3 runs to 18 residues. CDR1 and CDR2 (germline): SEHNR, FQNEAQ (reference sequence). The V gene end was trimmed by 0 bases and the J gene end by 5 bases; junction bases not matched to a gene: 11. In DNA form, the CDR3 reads TGTGCCAGCAGCTTAGCGTCGGGTGGGACAGGGTTCGATCAGCCCCAGCATTTT. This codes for CASSLASGGTGFDQPQHF. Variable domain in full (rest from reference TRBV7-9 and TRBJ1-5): DTGVSQNPRHKITKRGQNVTFRCDPISEHNRLYWYRQTLGQGPEFLTYFQNEAQLEKSRLLSDRFSAERPKGSFSTLEIQRTEQGDSAMYLCASSLASGGTGFDQPQHFGDGTRLSIL.

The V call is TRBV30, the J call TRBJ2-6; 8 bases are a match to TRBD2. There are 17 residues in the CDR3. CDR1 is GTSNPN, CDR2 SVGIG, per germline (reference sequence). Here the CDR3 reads CATSGGRLASGANVLTF. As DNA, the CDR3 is TGTGCTACTTCGGGGGGGAGATTGGCCTCTGGGGCCAACGTCCTGACTTTC.

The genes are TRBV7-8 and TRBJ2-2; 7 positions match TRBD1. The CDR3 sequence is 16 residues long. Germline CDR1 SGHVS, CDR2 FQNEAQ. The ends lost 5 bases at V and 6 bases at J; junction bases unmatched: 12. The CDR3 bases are TGTGCCAGCAGCCCCCAGGGGGTAGGAAAAGCCGGGGAGCTGTTTTTT. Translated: CASSPQGVGKAGELFF.

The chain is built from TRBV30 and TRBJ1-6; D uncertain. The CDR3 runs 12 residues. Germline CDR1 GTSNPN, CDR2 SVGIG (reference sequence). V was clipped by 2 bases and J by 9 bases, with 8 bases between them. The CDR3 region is CAWSLTVSPLHF. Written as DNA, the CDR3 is TGTGCCTGGAGTTTAACAGTTTCACCCCTCCACTTT.

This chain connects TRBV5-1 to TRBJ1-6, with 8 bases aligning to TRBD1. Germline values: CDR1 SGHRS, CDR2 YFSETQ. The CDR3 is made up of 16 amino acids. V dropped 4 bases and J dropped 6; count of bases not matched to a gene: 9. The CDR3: CASSDLDRGVNSPLHF. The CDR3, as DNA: TGCGCCAGCAGCGACCTCGACAGGGGTGTTAATTCACCCCTCCACTTT.

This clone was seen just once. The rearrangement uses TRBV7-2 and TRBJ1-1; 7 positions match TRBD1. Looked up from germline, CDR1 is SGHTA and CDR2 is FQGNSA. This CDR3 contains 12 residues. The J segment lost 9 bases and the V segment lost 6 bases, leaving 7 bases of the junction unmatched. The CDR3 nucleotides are TGTGCCAGCAGTCTCCGACAGGGAAAAGCTTTCTTT. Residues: CASSLRQGKAFF.

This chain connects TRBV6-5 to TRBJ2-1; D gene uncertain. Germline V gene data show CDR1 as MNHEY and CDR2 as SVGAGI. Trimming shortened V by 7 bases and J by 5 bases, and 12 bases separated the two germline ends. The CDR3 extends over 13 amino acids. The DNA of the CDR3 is TGTGCCAGCATCACACCGAATAACAATGAGCAGTTCTTC. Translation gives CASITPNNNEQFF.

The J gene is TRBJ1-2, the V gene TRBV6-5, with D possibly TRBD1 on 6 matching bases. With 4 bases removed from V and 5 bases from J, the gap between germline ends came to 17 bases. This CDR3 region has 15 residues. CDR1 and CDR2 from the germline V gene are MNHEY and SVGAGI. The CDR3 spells CASSLQGSRGYGYTF. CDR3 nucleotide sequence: TGTGCCAGCAGTTTACAGGGTAGTAGGGGGTATGGCTACACCTTC.

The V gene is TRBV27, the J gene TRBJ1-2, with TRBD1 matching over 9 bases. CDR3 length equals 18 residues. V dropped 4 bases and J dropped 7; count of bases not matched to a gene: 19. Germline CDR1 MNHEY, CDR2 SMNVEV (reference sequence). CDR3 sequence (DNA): TGTGCCAGCAGTTCACTCCCCGGGACAGGGTCCCCTATCGGTGGCTACACCTTC. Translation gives CASSSLPGTGSPIGGYTF.

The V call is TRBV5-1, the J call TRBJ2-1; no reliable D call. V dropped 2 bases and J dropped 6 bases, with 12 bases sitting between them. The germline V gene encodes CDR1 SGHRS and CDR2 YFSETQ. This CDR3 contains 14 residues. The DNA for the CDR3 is TGCGCCAGCAGCTTATCCACCCCGGGCAATGAGCAGTTCTTC. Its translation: CASSLSTPGNEQFF.

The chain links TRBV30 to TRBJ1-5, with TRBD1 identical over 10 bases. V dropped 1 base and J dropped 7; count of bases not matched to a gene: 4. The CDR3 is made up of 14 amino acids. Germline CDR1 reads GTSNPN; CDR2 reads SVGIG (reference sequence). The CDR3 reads CAWSGGTGVQPQHF. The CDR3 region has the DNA TGTGCCTGGAGTGGTGGGACAGGGGTACAGCCCCAGCATTTT.

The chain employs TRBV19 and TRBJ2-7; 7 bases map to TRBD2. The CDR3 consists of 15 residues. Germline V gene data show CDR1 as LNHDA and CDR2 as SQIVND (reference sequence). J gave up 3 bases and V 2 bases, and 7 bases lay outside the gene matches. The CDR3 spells CASSIWKAGRYEQYF. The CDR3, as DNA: TGTGCCAGTAGTATATGGAAAGCGGGGCGCTACGAGCAGTACTTC.

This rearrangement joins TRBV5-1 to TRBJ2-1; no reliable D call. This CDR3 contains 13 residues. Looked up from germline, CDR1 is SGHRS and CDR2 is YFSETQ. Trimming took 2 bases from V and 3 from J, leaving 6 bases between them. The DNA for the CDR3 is TGCGCCAGCAGCTTCTCCGGCTACAATGAGCAGTTCTTC. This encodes CASSFSGYNEQFF.

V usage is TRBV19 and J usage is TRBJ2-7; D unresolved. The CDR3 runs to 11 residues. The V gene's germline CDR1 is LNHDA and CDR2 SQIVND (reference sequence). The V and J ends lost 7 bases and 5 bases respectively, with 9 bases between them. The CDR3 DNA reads TGTGCCAGTAAGCATCGCGACGAGCAGTACTTC. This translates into CASKHRDEQYF.

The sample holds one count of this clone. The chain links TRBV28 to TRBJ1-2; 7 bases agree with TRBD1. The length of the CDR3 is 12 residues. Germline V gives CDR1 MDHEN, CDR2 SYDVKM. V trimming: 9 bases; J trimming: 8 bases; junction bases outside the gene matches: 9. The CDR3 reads CASVTGARGYTF. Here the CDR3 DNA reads TGTGCCAGTGTTACAGGGGCGAGGGGCTACACCTTC.

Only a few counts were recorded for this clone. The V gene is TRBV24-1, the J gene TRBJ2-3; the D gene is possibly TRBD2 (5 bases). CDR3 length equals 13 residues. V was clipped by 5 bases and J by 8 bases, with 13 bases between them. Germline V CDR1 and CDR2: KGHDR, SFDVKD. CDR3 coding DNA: TGTGCCACCAGTGCCACACTAGAAACTACGCAGTATTTT. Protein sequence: CATSATLETTQYF.

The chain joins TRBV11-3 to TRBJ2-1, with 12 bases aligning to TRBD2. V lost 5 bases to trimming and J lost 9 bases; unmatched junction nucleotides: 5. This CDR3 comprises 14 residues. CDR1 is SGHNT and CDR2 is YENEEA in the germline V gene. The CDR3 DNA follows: TGTGCCAGCAGCCTACTAGCGGGGGGAGGTGAGCAGTTCTTC. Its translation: CASSLLAGGGEQFF.

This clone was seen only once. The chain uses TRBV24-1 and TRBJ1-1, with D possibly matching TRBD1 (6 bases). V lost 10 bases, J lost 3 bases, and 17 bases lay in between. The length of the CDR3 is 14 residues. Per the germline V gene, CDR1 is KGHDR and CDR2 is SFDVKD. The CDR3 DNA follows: TGTGCCACTCGGGCAGGGGATCGGTACACTGAAGCTTTCTTT. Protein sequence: CATRAGDRYTEAFF.

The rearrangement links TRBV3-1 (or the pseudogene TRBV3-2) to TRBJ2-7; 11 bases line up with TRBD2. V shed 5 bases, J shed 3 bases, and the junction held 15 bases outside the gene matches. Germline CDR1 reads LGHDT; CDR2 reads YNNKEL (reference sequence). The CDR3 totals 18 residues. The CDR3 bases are TGTGCCAGCAGCTTATTTACGGGGACTAGCGGAAAAATCTACGAGCAGTACTTC. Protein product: CASSLFTGTSGKIYEQYF.